This note documents a single T cell receptor (beta chain) sequence. This sample was included in a study of cytomegalovirus exposure and HLA in healthy donors. Trimming took off 0 bases at V and 4 bases at J, with 13 bases between the two ends. This CDR3 is 15 amino acids long. CDR1 is SGHDT, CDR2 YYEEEE, per germline. Clones were read by immunoSEQ multiplex PCR, and TCRdb kept only the in-frame ones, dropping some. The data hold 200,000 to 250,000 clones, with 85% to 90% observed a single time. This TCR was recovered from a man younger than 30 in good health and CMV-seronegative. The sequenced sample consisted of PBMCs. The V gene is TRBV5-6, the J gene TRBJ1-2, with D possibly being TRBD1 (6 bases). CDR3 loop: CASSLGTALLYGYTF. CDR3 DNA sequence: TGTGCCAGCAGCTTGGGGACAGCCCTTCTCTATGGCTACACCTTC. The full variable domain, rest sourced from reference TRBV5-6 and TRBJ1-2, is DAGVTQSPTHLIKTRGQQVTLRCSPKSGHDTVSWYQQALGQGPQFIFQYYEEEERQRGNFPDRFSGHQFPNYSSELNVNALLLGDSALYLCASSLGTALLYGYTFGSGTRLTVV.